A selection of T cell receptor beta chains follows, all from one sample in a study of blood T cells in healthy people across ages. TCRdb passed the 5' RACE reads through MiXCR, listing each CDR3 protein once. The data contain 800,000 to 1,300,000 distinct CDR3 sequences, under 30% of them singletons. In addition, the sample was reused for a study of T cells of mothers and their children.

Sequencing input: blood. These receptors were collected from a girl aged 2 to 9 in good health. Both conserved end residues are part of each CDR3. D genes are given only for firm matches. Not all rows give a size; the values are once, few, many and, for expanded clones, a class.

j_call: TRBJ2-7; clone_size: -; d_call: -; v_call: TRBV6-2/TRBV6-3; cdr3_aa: CASSYAAVPYEQYF; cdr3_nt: TGTGCCAGCAGTTACGCGGCTGTACCCTACGAGCAGTACTTC
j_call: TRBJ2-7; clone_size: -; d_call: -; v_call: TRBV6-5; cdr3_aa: CASSPRGPKNEQYF; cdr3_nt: TGTGCCAGCAGCCCGCGGGGTCCGAAGAACGAGCAGTACTTC
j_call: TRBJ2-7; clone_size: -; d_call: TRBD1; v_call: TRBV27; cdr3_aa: CASSLSRGQGLEQYF; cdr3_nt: TGTGCCAGCAGTTTATCTCGCGGACAGGGCCTCGAGCAGTACTTC
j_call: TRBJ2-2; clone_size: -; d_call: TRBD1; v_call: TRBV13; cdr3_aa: CASSLGQGALGLPGELFF; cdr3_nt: TGTGCCAGCAGCCTGGGACAGGGGGCGCTTGGTCTCCCCGGGGAGCTGTTTTTT
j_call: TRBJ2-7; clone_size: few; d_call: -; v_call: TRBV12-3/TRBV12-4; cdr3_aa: CASSSQFYEQYF; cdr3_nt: TGTGCCAGCAGTTCACAGTTCTACGAGCAGTACTTC
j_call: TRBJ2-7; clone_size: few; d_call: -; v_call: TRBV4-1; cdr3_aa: CASSQAWGEYEQYF; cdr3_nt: TGCGCCAGCAGCCAGGCCTGGGGAGAATACGAGCAGTACTTC
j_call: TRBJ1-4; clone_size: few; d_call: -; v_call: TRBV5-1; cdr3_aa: CASSPRVATNEKLFF; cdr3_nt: TGCGCCAGCAGCCCCCGCGTGGCAACTAATGAAAAACTGTTTTTT
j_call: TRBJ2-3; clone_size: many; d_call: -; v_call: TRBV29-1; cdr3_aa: CSVRATDTQYF; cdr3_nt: TGCAGCGTGCGGGCGACAGATACGCAGTATTTT
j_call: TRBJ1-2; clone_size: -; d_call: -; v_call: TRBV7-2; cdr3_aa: CASSLARDTNYGYTF; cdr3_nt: TGTGCCAGCAGCTTAGCGCGGGACACTAACTATGGCTACACCTTC
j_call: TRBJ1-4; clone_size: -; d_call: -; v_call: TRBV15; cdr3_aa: CATKDSPNEKLFF; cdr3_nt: TGTGCCACCAAGGACAGCCCTAATGAAAAACTGTTTTTT
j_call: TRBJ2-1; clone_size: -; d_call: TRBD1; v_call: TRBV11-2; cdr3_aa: CASSFRQGQFF; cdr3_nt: TGTGCCAGCAGCTTTCGACAGGGGCAGTTCTTC
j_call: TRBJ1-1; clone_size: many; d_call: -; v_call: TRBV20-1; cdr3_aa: CSAFGAGRAFF; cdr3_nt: TGCAGTGCCTTCGGGGCAGGGAGGGCTTTCTTT
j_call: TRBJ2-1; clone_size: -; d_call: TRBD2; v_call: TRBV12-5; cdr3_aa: CASGYSREAPWPGRDEQFF; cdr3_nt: TGTGCTAGTGGTTACTCACGAGAGGCCCCGTGGCCCGGGAGGGATGAGCAGTTCTTC
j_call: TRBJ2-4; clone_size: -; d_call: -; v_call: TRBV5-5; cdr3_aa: CASNSLVGDIQYF; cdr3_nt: TGTGCCAGCAACAGCTTAGTCGGGGACATTCAGTACTTC
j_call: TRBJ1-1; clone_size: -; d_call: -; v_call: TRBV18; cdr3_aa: CASSPGRDTEAFF; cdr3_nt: TGTGCCAGCTCACCTGGACGGGACACTGAAGCTTTCTTT
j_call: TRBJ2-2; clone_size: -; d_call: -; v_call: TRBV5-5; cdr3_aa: CASRQGWTGELFF; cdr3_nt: TGTGCCAGCAGACAGGGATGGACCGGGGAGCTGTTTTTT
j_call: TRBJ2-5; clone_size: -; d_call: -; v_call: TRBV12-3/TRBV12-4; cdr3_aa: CASGAAPEEKTQYF; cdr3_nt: TGTGCCAGCGGAGCGGCCCCAGAAGAGAAGACCCAGTACTTC
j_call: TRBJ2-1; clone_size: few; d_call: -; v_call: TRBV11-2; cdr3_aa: CASSRAPSSYNEQFF; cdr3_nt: TGTGCCAGCAGTAGGGCTCCGAGCTCCTACAATGAGCAGTTCTTC
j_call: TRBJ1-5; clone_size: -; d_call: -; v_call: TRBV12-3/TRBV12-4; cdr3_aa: CASSPDSYSNQPQHF; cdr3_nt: TGTGCCAGCAGTCCGGACAGCTATAGCAATCAGCCCCAGCATTTT
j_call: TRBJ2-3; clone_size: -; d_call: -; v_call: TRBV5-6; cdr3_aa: CASSPERAEVSTDTQYF; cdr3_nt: TGTGCCAGCAGCCCCGAAAGGGCGGAGGTTAGCACAGATACGCAGTATTTT
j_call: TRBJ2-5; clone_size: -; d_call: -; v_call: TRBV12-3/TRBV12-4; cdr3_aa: CASSFGQMIQETQYF; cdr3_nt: TGTGCCAGCAGTTTTGGTCAGATGATCCAAGAGACCCAGTACTTC
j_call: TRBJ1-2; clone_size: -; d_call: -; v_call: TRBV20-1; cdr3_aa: CSARGSPTGGYTF; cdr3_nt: TGCAGTGCTAGAGGGTCCCCTACAGGAGGCTACACCTTC
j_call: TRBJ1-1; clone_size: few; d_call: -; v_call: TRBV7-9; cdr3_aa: CALKGPPWDTEAFF; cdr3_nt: TGTGCCCTCAAAGGCCCCCCGTGGGACACTGAAGCTTTCTTT